Each of the 11 T cell receptor beta chains below was sequenced from the same sample in a study of blood T cell repertoires in COVID-19. The repertoire was sequenced with immunoSEQ multiplex PCR; TCRdb's copy has only in-frame clones and lacks some. Altogether more than 250,000 clones are present, 86% being singletons, with the ten largest covering 3.6%. The sequenced sample consisted of peripheral blood. Receptor source: a man between 18 and 35 years old with active or convalescent COVID-19.

The chain joins TRBV19 to TRBJ2-7; 7 nucleotides align to TRBD2. The V gene end was trimmed by 4 bases and the J gene end by 1 base; junction bases not matched to a gene: 7. CDR3 size: 15 residues. CDR1 and CDR2 (germline): LNHDA, SQIVND (reference sequence). CDR3 nucleotide sequence: TGTGCCAGTAGTACACGGGACTACAAATCCTACGAGCAGTACTTC. This gives the protein CASSTRDYKSYEQYF.

V gene TRBV7-2 combines with J gene TRBJ2-3; TRBD2 agrees at 10 bases. The CDR3 sequence is 16 residues long. J gave up 6 bases and V 5 bases, and 11 bases lay outside the gene matches. The germline gives CDR1 SGHTA, CDR2 FQGNSA. CDR3 in DNA: TGTGCCAGCAGCCTAGAAAGGCTAGCGGGAGAGGATACGCAGTATTTT. As protein: CASSLERLAGEDTQYF. The whole variable domain, filled in from reference TRBV7-2 and TRBJ2-3, reads GAGVSQSPSNKVTEKGKDVELRCDPISGHTALYWYRQSLGQGLEFLIYFQGNSAPDKSGLPSDRFSAERTGGSVSTLTIQRTQQEDSAVYLCASSLERLAGEDTQYFGPGTRLTVL.

The gene calls are TRBV27 and TRBJ2-5, with D maybe TRBD1 (6 bases). CDR1 and CDR2 (germline): MNHEY, SMNVEV (reference sequence). The CDR3 totals 14 residues. Trimming stripped 2 bases from V and 5 bases from J, with 12 bases between. The CDR3 region is CASSLGQGHETQYF. The CDR3 DNA reads TGTGCCAGCAGTTTAGGTCAGGGGCACGAGACCCAGTACTTC.

The chain carries TRBV12-3 or TRBV12-4 and TRBJ2-1; 10 positions agree with TRBD1. The CDR3 contains 13 residues. The V gene end was trimmed by 3 bases and the J gene end by 9 bases; junction bases not matched to a gene: 2. The CDR3 DNA sequence: TGTGCCAGCAGTTTGGGGACAGGGGTTGAGCAGTTCTTC. Encoded protein: CASSLGTGVEQFF.

The rearrangement joins TRBV7-3 to TRBJ2-2; tentatively, D is TRBD2 (5 bases). The CDR3 spans 13 residues. Germline V lookup: CDR1 SGHTA, CDR2 FQGTGA. The V end was cut by 2 bases, the J end by 8 bases, with 9 bases between. The CDR3 DNA follows: TGTGCCAGCAGCTTAGCGACGGGAGGGGAGCTGTTTTTT. Translated: CASSLATGGELFF.

The rearrangement uses TRBV28 and TRBJ2-5, with a tentative D call TRBD2 (5 bases). The V and J ends lost 7 bases and 3 bases respectively, with 15 bases between them. The germline V gene encodes CDR1 MDHEN and CDR2 SYDVKM. The CDR3 covers 14 residues. The CDR3 spells CASTYTTGEETQYF. CDR3 coding DNA: TGTGCCAGCACCTACACCACCGGGGAAGAGACCCAGTACTTC.

The rearrangement uses TRBV14 and TRBJ1-6, with D perhaps matching TRBD1 (5 bases). Trimming removed 4 bases from V and 10 bases from J, with 11 bases in between. The CDR3 is 13 residues long. Per the germline V gene, CDR1 is SGHDN and CDR2 is FVKESK. DNA of the CDR3: TGTGCCAGCAGCCCAAGGAACAGGTCACCCCTCCACTTT. It encodes CASSPRNRSPLHF.

The rearrangement joins TRBV3-1 (or the pseudogene TRBV3-2) to TRBJ1-4; D not certain. The germline CDR1 and CDR2 sequences are LGHDT and YNNKEL (reference sequence). Trimming stripped 1 base from V and 4 bases from J, with 7 bases between. The CDR3 loop spans 14 amino acids. The CDR3 DNA reads as TGTGCCAGCAGCCAAGTGAGAGGTAATGAAAAACTGTTTTTT. Residues: CASSQVRGNEKLFF.

V usage is TRBV9 and J usage is TRBJ2-3; D is uncertain. Deletions cut 0 bases from V and 2 bases from J, with 4 bases between. Germline CDR1 reads SGDLS; CDR2 reads YYNGEE. There are 13 residues in the CDR3. Here the CDR3 reads CASSVALTDTQYF. DNA of the CDR3: TGTGCCAGCAGCGTAGCTCTCACAGATACGCAGTATTTT.

J is TRBJ2-5 and V is TRBV6-5; D is possibly TRBD2 (5 bases). There are 15 residues in the CDR3. CDR1 MNHEY and CDR2 SVGAGI come from the germline V gene. V lost 5 bases and J lost 1, with 14 bases in between. The CDR3 reads CASSRNEGIQETQYF. CDR3 nucleotides: TGTGCCAGCAGTAGAAATGAGGGAATCCAAGAGACCCAGTACTTC.

The count of this clone is one. J is TRBJ1-2 and V is TRBV4-2, with 9 positions matching TRBD1. This CDR3 contains 16 residues. The J segment lost 0 bases and the V segment lost 3 bases, leaving 5 bases of the junction unmatched. Germline V gives CDR1 LGHNA, CDR2 YNFKEQ. CDR3: CASSQGQGTANYGYTF. The CDR3 coding sequence is TGTGCCAGCAGCCAGGGACAGGGAACAGCTAACTATGGCTACACCTTC.